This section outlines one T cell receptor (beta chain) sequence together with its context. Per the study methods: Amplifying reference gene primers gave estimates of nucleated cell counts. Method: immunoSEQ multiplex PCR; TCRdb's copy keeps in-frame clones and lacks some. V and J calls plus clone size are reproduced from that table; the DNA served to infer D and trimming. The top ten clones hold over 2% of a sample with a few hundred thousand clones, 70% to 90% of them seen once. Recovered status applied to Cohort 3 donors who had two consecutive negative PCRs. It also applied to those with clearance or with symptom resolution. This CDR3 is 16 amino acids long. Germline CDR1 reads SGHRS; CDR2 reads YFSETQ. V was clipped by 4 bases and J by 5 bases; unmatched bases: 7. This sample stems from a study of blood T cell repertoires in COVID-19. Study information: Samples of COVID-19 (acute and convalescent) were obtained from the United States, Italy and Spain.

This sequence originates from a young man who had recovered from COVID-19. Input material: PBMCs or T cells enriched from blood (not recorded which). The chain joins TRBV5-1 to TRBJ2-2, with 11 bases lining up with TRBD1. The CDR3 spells CASSPGQGALTGELFF. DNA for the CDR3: TGCGCCAGCAGCCCCGGACAGGGGGCGCTTACCGGGGAGCTGTTTTTT.